This is a list of T cell receptor beta chains from one sample in a study of neoadjuvant anti-PD-1 for oral cavity cancer. Only in-frame clones appear in the TCRdb table, and some are missing; sequencing was by immunoSEQ multiplex PCR. The profile shows roughly 13,000 clones, approximately 69% of them singletons. Sequencing used PBMCs, obtained after nivolumab (anti-PD-1) treatment. All receptors derive from a person aged 40 to 85 with oral cavity squamous cell carcinoma. Both conserved end residues are part of each CDR3. A D gene is named only where the DNA matches it firmly. Size is omitted from some rows. Given values are once, few, many or a class for expanded clones.

TRBV2	.	13	.	TRBJ1-5	CASRGDSHQPQHF	TGTGCCAGCAGAGGGGACTCCCATCAGCCCCAGCATTTT
TRBV28	.	14	.	TRBJ1-1	CASRGGESNTEAFF	TGTGCCAGCAGGGGGGGGGAGAGCAACACTGAAGCTTTCTTT
TRBV6-6	once	12	.	TRBJ2-7	CASRKMNYEQYF	TGTGCCAGCAGAAAGATGAACTACGAGCAGTACTTC
TRBV30	medium-sized	17	.	TRBJ2-3	CAWSVNGRAGGGDTQYF	TGTGCCTGGAGTGTAAACGGGAGAGCTGGGGGTGGAGATACGCAGTATTTT
TRBV7-9	.	13	.	TRBJ1-2	CAHSLGAGLDYTF	TGTGCCCACAGCTTGGGGGCGGGGTTAGACTACACCTTC
TRBV10-2	.	15	.	TRBJ2-5	CASSESWVGRETQYF	TGCGCCAGCAGTGAGTCGTGGGTGGGGAGAGAGACCCAGTACTTC
TRBV27	.	15	TRBD1	TRBJ1-3	CASRPGQGVGNTIYF	TGTGCCAGCAGGCCGGGACAGGGAGTAGGAAACACCATATATTTT
TRBV5-1	.	17	.	TRBJ2-3	CASSFGTAVPATDTQYF	TGCGCCAGCAGCTTCGGGACCGCCGTCCCAGCCACAGATACGCAGTATTTT
TRBV6-1	.	15	.	TRBJ1-3	CASSEARISGNTIYF	TGTGCCAGCAGTGAAGCGAGGATCTCTGGAAACACCATATATTTT
TRBV29-1	.	17	.	TRBJ2-7	CSAGGGEFETTTYEQYF	TGCAGCGCCGGGGGTGGGGAATTCGAAACTACGACCTACGAGCAGTACTTC
TRBV2	.	16	.	TRBJ2-3	CAILGEQLGSTDTQYF	TGTGCCATCCTCGGAGAGCAGCTAGGGAGCACAGATACGCAGTATTTT
TRBV6-6	.	15	TRBD2	TRBJ2-7	CASSPGTSGTYEQYF	TGTGCCAGCAGCCCCGGGACTAGCGGAACCTACGAGCAGTACTTC
TRBV2	.	11	.	TRBJ1-1	CASGAQRAAFF	TGTGCCAGCGGCGCCCAGAGGGCAGCTTTCTTT
TRBV7-9	.	13	.	TRBJ2-6	CATLRAGANVLTF	TGTGCCACCCTCAGGGCCGGGGCCAACGTCCTGACTTTC
TRBV6-6	.	12	.	TRBJ1-1	CASSYISTEAFF	TGTGCCAGCAGTTACATCAGCACTGAAGCTTTCTTT
TRBV2	.	14	.	TRBJ2-1	CASGRWTRDNEQFF	TGTGCCAGCGGGAGGTGGACCCGGGACAATGAGCAGTTCTTC
TRBV7-9	.	12	.	TRBJ2-3	CASRLSTDTQYF	TGTGCCAGCAGACTTAGCACAGATACGCAGTATTTT